This is a list of T cell receptor beta chains from one sample in a study of blood T cell repertoires in COVID-19. Using immunoSEQ multiplex PCR, the repertoire was profiled, and TCRdb retains in-frame clones only, with some absent. The profile covers approximately 300,000 clones, with roughly 87% appearing a single time and under 6.5% taken by the ten largest. The sequenced material came from PBMCs or T cells enriched from blood (not recorded which). These TCRs come from a woman under 40 who had recovered from COVID-19. The CDR3 runs from the conserved cysteine through the conserved F or W. D genes are given only for firm matches. Clone size, where shown, is once, few, many, or a class for clones that have expanded.

TRBV18	TRBD1	TRBJ1-1	.	CASSRTGTEAFF	TGTGCCAGCTCCCGGACAGGGACCGAAGCTTTCTTT
TRBV9	TRBD1	TRBJ2-2	.	CASSAGQGFGAGELFF	TGTGCCAGCAGCGCAGGACAGGGGTTTGGCGCCGGGGAGCTGTTTTTT
TRBV9	TRBD1	TRBJ1-4	.	CASRASPGTGREKLFF	TGTGCCAGCAGAGCTTCTCCCGGGACAGGGCGAGAAAAACTGTTTTTT
TRBV5-1	TRBD1	TRBJ1-4	.	CASSKSRDRGEKLFF	TGCGCCAGCAGCAAATCCCGGGACAGAGGTGAAAAACTGTTTTTT
TRBV10-3	TRBD2	TRBJ2-7	few	CAISEEATSGGLDEQYF	TGTGCCATCAGTGAGGAAGCGACTAGCGGAGGGCTTGACGAGCAGTACTTC
TRBV6-2/TRBV6-3	TRBD1	TRBJ2-1	few	CASSSRDRESSEQFF	TGTGCCAGCAGTTCCCGGGACAGGGAGTCGAGTGAGCAGTTCTTC
TRBV12-3/TRBV12-4	.	TRBJ1-1	.	CASSFVREAEAFF	TGTGCCAGCAGTTTTGTCAGGGAAGCTGAAGCTTTCTTT
TRBV6-2/TRBV6-3	.	TRBJ2-7	.	CASSYSFTSPYEQYF	TGTGCCAGCAGTTACTCATTCACTTCACCCTACGAGCAGTACTTC
TRBV19	.	TRBJ1-1	.	CASSFDRRISAMNTEAFF	TGTGCCAGTAGTTTCGACAGGAGGATCTCGGCCATGAACACTGAAGCTTTCTTT
TRBV14	.	TRBJ1-1	.	CASSQTPGHLGGGEAFF	TGTGCCAGCAGCCAAACCCCGGGACACCTGGGGGGGGGTGAAGCTTTCTTT
TRBV4-2	TRBD2	TRBJ2-5	.	CASSQEGTSGVETQYF	TGTGCCAGCAGCCAAGAGGGGACTAGCGGGGTCGAGACCCAGTACTTC
TRBV2	TRBD1	TRBJ2-6	.	CASSAQRQGAGGANVLTF	TGTGCCAGCAGTGCTCAGAGACAGGGGGCCGGTGGGGCCAACGTCCTGACTTTC
TRBV5-8	.	TRBJ2-3	.	CASSRVDTQYF	TGTGCCAGCAGCCGGGTAGATACGCAGTATTTT
TRBV7-3	.	TRBJ2-5	few	CASSLRAGSVETQYF	TGTGCCAGCAGCTTAAGGGCAGGGTCAGTAGAGACCCAGTACTTC
TRBV30	.	TRBJ1-1	once	CAWVRGTEAFF	TGTGCCTGGGTCCGGGGGACTGAAGCTTTCTTT
TRBV28	.	TRBJ1-5	once	CASSGGGINQPQHF	TGTGCCAGCAGCGGTGGGGGGATCAATCAGCCCCAGCATTTT
TRBV6-6	TRBD1	TRBJ1-1	.	CASSRPGTGGRSTEAFF	TGTGCCAGCAGTCGCCCCGGGACAGGGGGAAGAAGCACTGAAGCTTTCTTT
TRBV27	.	TRBJ1-3	.	CASSPQGYGNTIYF	TGTGCCAGCAGTCCGCAGGGTTATGGAAACACCATATATTTT
TRBV25-1	TRBD1	TRBJ1-1	.	CASALSGGDTEAFF	TGTGCCAGCGCTCTCTCAGGGGGTGACACTGAAGCTTTCTTT
TRBV27	.	TRBJ2-1	.	CASSLSQTSWQAYNEQFF	TGTGCCAGCAGTTTATCCCAAACCTCGTGGCAGGCCTACAATGAGCAGTTCTTC
TRBV6-5	.	TRBJ2-2	.	CASMTPQGNTGELFF	TGTGCCAGCATGACTCCACAGGGGAACACCGGGGAGCTGTTTTTT
TRBV10-2	TRBD1	TRBJ1-1	.	CASRSLSGQDGTEAFF	TGCGCCAGCAGGTCACTCTCGGGACAGGATGGAACTGAAGCTTTCTTT
TRBV28	TRBD1	TRBJ1-3	.	CASSFPPQGGGNTIYF	TGTGCCAGCAGTTTCCCCCCACAGGGGGGTGGAAACACCATATATTTT
TRBV6-5	.	TRBJ1-2	.	CASGDLGGGYTF	TGTGCCAGCGGCGATTTGGGAGGAGGCTACACCTTC
TRBV19	.	TRBJ1-5	.	CASSILDRLLDQPQHF	TGTGCCAGTAGTATTCTCGACAGGTTATTAGATCAGCCCCAGCATTTT
TRBV30	TRBD1	TRBJ1-2	.	CAWSRDRGLGGYTF	TGTGCCTGGAGCCGGGACAGGGGGCTAGGTGGCTACACCTTC
TRBV10-2	.	TRBJ1-1	once	CASSEGRGTEAFF	TGCGCCAGCAGTGAGGGCAGGGGCACTGAAGCTTTCTTT
TRBV7-2	TRBD1	TRBJ2-7	.	CASSATGAVYEQYF	TGTGCCAGCAGCGCGACAGGGGCGGTCTACGAGCAGTACTTC